This T cell receptor beta chain derives from a study of shared clonotypes between healthy human individuals (dated by TCRdb to the early 2020s). The study in broad terms: The cohort comprised a couple of women and a few men aged 18 to 49 years. For each donor, three plates each were used for CD4 naive and CD4 memory, two plates were used for CD8 naive, and one plate was used for CD8 memory. The study deeply sequenced blood TCR repertoires of about five healthy adults to estimate repertoire size and the extent of clonotype sharing between individuals. Different laboratories and diverse techniques were used to prepare libraries and sequence TCR repertoires, to increase sequencing depth and limit assay-specific biases. Per donor, leukapheresis produced somewhere between about 0.9 and 9 billion PBMCs.

Donors were healthy HIV-negative adults with no recently reported acute infections or vaccinations. All donors were Caucasian adults living in Nashville, Tennessee, USA. Magnetic negative selection was used to enrich CD4+ T cells, after which naive cells were positively selected on CD45RA and the negative fraction became the memory subset. Blood was collected by leukapheresis, and PBMCs were isolated by Ficoll-Histopaque density gradient centrifugation and then cryopreserved in liquid nitrogen vapor phase. Analytical flow cytometry was used to check the purity and quantity of each magnetically sorted T cell population. Genomic DNA was isolated from every sorted fraction and measured by UV absorbance on a Nanodrop 2000c. TCR CDR3 regions were amplified from genomic DNA by multiplex PCR using the deep immunoSEQ assay. Extracted genomic DNA from each cell subset was distributed evenly across all wells of several immunoSEQ 96-well plates, and each plate was treated as a replicate. For sorted subsets, 200 to 250 ng genomic DNA, equal to tens of thousands of T cell genomes, was loaded into each replicate PCR. Purified libraries were measured with a Qubit 3.0 fluorometer, size-checked on a Bioanalyzer 2100, and measured again with the KAPA Library Quantification kit. Each immunoSEQ 96-well plate was sequenced on its own single-read 150-cycle Illumina NextSeq 550 flow cell. Per the source publication's procedure: The immunoSEQ output contained only junctional sequences without quality scores, so filtering could not match that applied to full-length reads. To assign V/J genes and CDR3, sequences were annotated against IMGT germline references using PyIR, a Python wrapper for IgBLAST v1.9. Reads were filtered out if the reads had weak V/J assignments (E-value above 1e-6), no CDR3, stop codons, out-of-frame junctions, or ambiguous translated residues. V3J clonotypes were defined as sequences sharing the same inferred V gene, J gene, and CDR3 amino acid sequence. To compute the percentage overlap between repertoires, the number of shared unique clonotypes was divided by the size of the smaller repertoire. Three approaches were used to assess repertoire richness: RTK rarefaction, the Chao1 estimator, and Recon v2.1 estimates of unobserved clonotypes. Generation probabilities for all TCRbeta clonotypes obtained by the gDNA method from a handful of donors were computed using OLGA. TCRdb provides this immuneACCESS table in a form limited to in-frame rearrangements. Some clones are lacking; in checked studies, under half of them reflect an unresolved V gene, and why the rest are absent is not known. V, J and clone size reflect that table, while D and trimming were determined from the DNA. The sample yields 300,000 to 400,000 clones; 74% were counted once. Jointly, the top ten make up around 10% of the sample.

About this clone itself: Its antigen remains unidentified. No base-level quality is on record; no much larger clone is a single base apart.

Based on the germline V gene (reference sequence), the CDR1 and CDR2 sequences are MNHEY and SMNVEV. The V end gives up 1 base and the J end 3 bases, leaving 5 bases in the junction not matched to a gene. Inclusive of the bounding cysteine and phenylalanine, the CDR3 is 15 residues long. Only CDR3 DNA remains: 45 bases, in frame from the first base. Study-level results and caveats: Incomplete sequencing was indicated by rarefaction of sorted-subset datasets, despite the large sequencing depth. Clonotypes shared by all four sorted-subset donors showed higher generation probabilities than non-shared clonotypes. Because the study included only a small number of donors, the genetic and exposure-history diversity represented was limited. Sampling was restricted to blood, and TCR repertoires in tissue are likely to differ from TCR repertoires in blood. Based on pairwise subsampling, the degree of clonotype sharing among donors was expected to be affected by sequencing depth. About 5% of naive CD4, 3.5% of naive CD8, approximately 2% of memory CD4, and around 0.4% of memory CD8 clonotypes were shared across several donors. Naive subsets generally had larger estimated clonotype richness than memory subsets.

Sample: memory CD4+ T cells sorted from blood. The cell subset or site tag for this specimen amounts to: CD45RA-negative fraction. Rearrangement joined TRBV27 to TRBJ2-7, and TRBD1 matches 8 of the central bases. The TCR comes from a man between 25 and 39 years old in good health. The nucleotides are TGTGCCAGCAGTTTATACCCAGGGGGCATCTACGAGCAGTACTTC. It translates as CASSLYPGGIYEQYF.